This note documents a single T cell receptor (beta chain) sequence. Its specificity is not known. These data belong to a study of shared clonotypes between healthy human individuals. Study information: Per donor, three plates held CD4 naive cells, three held CD4 memory, two held CD8 naive and one held CD8 memory.

Findings and caveats of the study: How much donors shared clonotypes was expected to be affected by sequencing depth.

Some clones are missing from TCRdb's copy, which holds only in-frame ones; the method was immunoSEQ multiplex PCR. Of a few million clones in the sample, 95% were seen once. With 7 bases removed from V and 6 bases from J, the gap between germline ends came to 7 bases. Germline loops: CDR1 MNHNS, CDR2 SASEGT. The CDR3 is 11 residues long. The TCR originated in a man between 18 and 35 years old in good health. The V gene is TRBV6-1, the J gene TRBJ2-1; D remains ambiguous. The material sequenced was naive CD4+ T cells sorted from blood. Specified subset: CD45RA+ positively selected. CDR3 residues: CASTWRNEQFF. CDR3 nucleotide sequence: TGTGCCAGCACTTGGCGCAATGAGCAGTTCTTC.